This passage covers 25 T cell receptor beta chains from one sample sequenced in a study of T cells in Graves' hyperthyroidism and ophthalmopathy. The TCR beta CDR3 regions underwent amplification using RNA transcripts as the source. HTBI primers were the set used in a first-round RT-PCR of the TCR CDR3. TCRdb re-analysed the multiplex PCR reads in MiXCR, keeping a single row per CDR3 protein. This repertoire shows almost 600,000 distinct CDR3 sequences, approximately 15% found once; its top ten account for about 5.8%. The sample comprised blood. These receptor sequences come from a woman between 25 and 40 years old with Graves' hyperthyroidism that later progressed to Graves' ophthalmopathy.

In this sample, this clonotype turned up a few times. This chain joins TRBV29-1 and TRBJ1-4; 7 bases map to TRBD1. Germline V CDR1 and CDR2: SQVTM, ANQGSEA. This CDR3 region has 16 residues. The V and J ends lost 5 bases and 0 bases, in that order; junction bases with no gene match: 9. DNA for the CDR3: TGCAGCGTTTCTTCGACAGGGCTAGCAACTAATGAAAAACTGTTTTTT. It encodes CSVSSTGLATNEKLFF.

This clonotype was observed at least ten times. CDR3 DNA: TGTGCCATCAGACCGGACGGAGCCTACGAGCAGTACTTC. Its translation: CAIRPDGAYEQYF. V gene TRBV10-3 combines with J gene TRBJ2-7; D gene ambiguous. CDR3 size: 13 residues. Per the germline V gene, CDR1 is ENHRY and CDR2 is SYGVKD. V was cut by 6 bases and J by 2 bases, with 11 bases left in between.

The V and J genes are TRBV20-1 and TRBJ1-5; D remains unclear. CDR1 is DFQATT and CDR2 is SNEGSKA in the germline V gene (reference sequence). The CDR3 is made up of 15 amino acids. The V end was cut by 6 bases, the J end by 2 bases, with 17 bases between. CDR3 DNA: TGCAGTGCCCGATCGACCGCCGGGGGCAATCAGCCCCAGCATTTT. It codes for CSARSTAGGNQPQHF.

This clonotype was seen at least ten times. The rearrangement uses TRBV12-3 or TRBV12-4 and TRBJ2-7; 7 bases fit TRBD1. Losses at the gene ends were 6 bases for V and 0 bases for J; bases not matched to a gene: 2. This CDR3 spans 13 amino acids. The CDR3 nucleotides read TGTGCCAGCAGATGGACAGGCTCCTACGAGCAGTACTTC. Amino acid sequence: CASRWTGSYEQYF.

The chain uses TRBV7-3 and TRBJ2-3; D is perhaps TRBD2 (6 bases). Germline V gene lookup returns CDR1 SGHTA and CDR2 FQGTGA. V was clipped by 2 bases and J by 3 bases, with 12 bases between them. This CDR3 contains 15 residues. Written as DNA, the CDR3 is TGTGCCAGCAGCTTACCCGGGACTGGAACAGATACGCAGTATTTT. Translated: CASSLPGTGTDTQYF.

This clonotype was seen a few times. The V and J genes are TRBV7-3 and TRBJ2-1; D possibly corresponds to TRBD1 (6 bases). V gave up 5 bases and J gave up 10 bases, with 12 bases separating them. Germline lookup yields CDR1 SGHTA and CDR2 FQGTGA. The CDR3 extends over 12 amino acids. CDR3 sequence: CASSAQGGEQFF. The DNA of the CDR3 is TGTGCCAGCAGCGCACAAGGGGGAGAGCAGTTCTTC.

This clonotype was counted ten times or more. The chain couples TRBV15 to TRBJ2-1, with TRBD2 matching 9 bases. Germline V gene sequence: CDR1 LNHNV, CDR2 YYDKDF (reference sequence). The CDR3 spans 15 residues. With 6 bases clipped from V and 7 bases from J, the junction kept 10 bases outside the gene matches. CDR3 amino acids: CATSWREGSGNEQFF. The CDR3 coding sequence is TGTGCCACCAGTTGGCGGGAGGGCTCAGGGAATGAGCAGTTCTTC.

The V call is TRBV5-1, the J call TRBJ2-5; 9 bases agree with TRBD1. The ends lost 2 bases at V and 5 bases at J; junction bases unmatched: 4. CDR1 is SGHRS, CDR2 YFSETQ, per germline. There are 14 residues in the CDR3. The CDR3 reads CASSFGTGYETQYF. CDR3 coding DNA: TGCGCCAGCAGCTTCGGGACAGGGTACGAGACCCAGTACTTC.

This clonotype was observed at least ten times. The rearrangement links TRBV28 to TRBJ2-6; D possibly corresponds to TRBD2 (5 bases). CDR3 size: 15 residues. Trimming took 5 bases from V and 0 from J, leaving 8 bases between them. Germline CDR1 MDHEN, CDR2 SYDVKM. The DNA of the CDR3 is TGTGCCAGCAGTCCCCGGGGCTCTGGGGCCAACGTCCTGACTTTC. Translation gives CASSPRGSGANVLTF. The full variable domain, with the rest looked up from reference TRBV28 and TRBJ2-6, is DVKVTQSSRYLVKRTGEKVFLECVQDMDHENMFWYRQDPGLGLRLIYFSYDVKMKEKGDIPEGYSVSREKKERFSLILESASTNQTSMYLCASSPRGSGANVLTFGAGSRLTVL.

The V call is TRBV12-5, the J call TRBJ2-1; 11 bases map to TRBD2. From germline, CDR1 is LGHNT and CDR2 FRNRAP. This CDR3 spans 15 amino acids. The V and J ends lost 0 bases and 14 bases, in that order; junction bases with no gene match: 9. This CDR3 is CASGLVILAGGPEFF. In nucleotides, the CDR3 is TGTGCTAGTGGTTTGGTGATCTTAGCGGGAGGGCCCGAGTTCTTC.

There are many counts of this clonotype. This sequence joins TRBV27 and TRBJ1-2; the D is unclear. This CDR3 region has 17 residues. CDR1 is MNHEY and CDR2 is SMNVEV in the germline V gene (reference sequence). V lost 7 bases, J lost 4 bases, and 25 bases lay in between. CDR3 residues: CASTPLEGTHVGYGYTF. CDR3 sequence (DNA): TGTGCCAGCACCCCCCTGGAGGGAACCCATGTTGGCTATGGCTACACCTTC.

The chain has TRBV4-1 and TRBJ1-2; the D is unclear. V was trimmed by 0 bases and J by 4 bases, leaving 3 bases between them. The CDR3 consists of 12 residues. From germline, CDR1 is MGHRA and CDR2 YSYEKL. CDR3 nucleotide sequence: TGCGCCAGCAGCCAAGACCTCTATGGCTACACCTTC. It encodes CASSQDLYGYTF.

The chain combines TRBV4-2 with TRBJ1-6; D unresolved. The CDR3 sequence is 17 residues long. V lost 0 bases and J 4 bases, leaving 13 bases between the germline ends. Germline lookup yields CDR1 LGHNA and CDR2 YNFKEQ. DNA of the CDR3: TGTGCCAGCAGCCAAGATGGATGGGGAGATTATAATTCACCCCTCCACTTT. This gives the protein CASSQDGWGDYNSPLHF.

At least ten counts were recorded for this clonotype. This chain uses TRBV6-1 with TRBJ2-1; D gene unclear. Trimming removed 6 bases from V and 0 bases from J, with 9 bases in between. This CDR3 is 14 amino acids long. From germline, CDR1 is MNHNS and CDR2 SASEGT. The CDR3 DNA reads as TGTGCCAGCAGCCCCGCTCCCTCCTACAATGAGCAGTTCTTC. It is translated as CASSPAPSYNEQFF.

In the case of this clonotype: Germline is not matched at one junction end, which may reflect a read error. CDR3 protein: CASQSNRAVNTEALF. CDR3 DNA: TGTGCCAGCCAGAGTAATAGGGCCGTGAACACTGAAGCTCTCTTT. The chain links TRBV6-1 to TRBJ1-1, with D unclear. Germline loops: CDR1 MNHNS, CDR2 SASEGT. The CDR3 runs to 15 residues.

CDR3 loop: CATSDLQGDTGELFF. CDR3 bases: TGTGCCACCAGTGATTTGCAAGGTGACACCGGGGAGCTGTTTTTT. The chain links TRBV24-1 to TRBJ2-2; D unclear. CDR3 length: 15 residues. Germline CDR1 reads KGHDR; CDR2 reads SFDVKD. The germline V and J ends were trimmed by 0 bases and 3 bases, with 7 bases remaining between them.

This clonotype was detected ten times or more. V usage is TRBV25-1 and J usage is TRBJ1-1; no clear D gene. V dropped 6 bases and J dropped 0 bases, with 8 bases sitting between them. The CDR3 has 13 residues. Germline CDR1 and CDR2: MGHDK and SYGVNS. Written as DNA, the CDR3 is TGTGCCAGCAGAGACAACCTGAACACTGAAGCTTTCTTT. Translated: CASRDNLNTEAFF.

V is TRBV20-1 and J is TRBJ1-5; D uncertain. Germline assignment: CDR1 DFQATT and CDR2 SNEGSKA (reference sequence). Trimming shortened V by 3 bases and J by 6 bases, and 12 bases separated the two germline ends. The CDR3 runs to 13 residues. The CDR3 loop reads CSASIGSPQPQHF. The CDR3 DNA follows: TGCAGTGCTAGCATAGGCAGCCCTCAGCCCCAGCATTTT.

This chain's CDR3 is CASSLGQGTTDTQYF. CDR3 DNA: TGCGCCAGCAGCCTGGGACAGGGAACCACAGATACGCAGTATTTT. This chain connects TRBV5-1 to TRBJ2-3; 9 nucleotides line up with TRBD1. Germline V gene lookup returns CDR1 SGHRS and CDR2 YFSETQ. The length of the CDR3 is 15 residues. The V segment lost 4 bases and the J segment 2 bases; nucleotides outside the gene matches: 5.

The V call is TRBV19, the J call TRBJ2-3, with 7 bases lining up with TRBD1. Germline-derived CDR1 and CDR2 are LNHDA and SQIVND (reference sequence). The ends lost 8 bases at V and 4 bases at J; junction bases unmatched: 6. CDR3 length: 13 amino acids. The CDR3 loop is CASGDSSADTQYF. Written as DNA, the CDR3 is TGTGCCAGTGGGGACAGCAGCGCAGATACGCAGTATTTT.

Many counts were recorded for this clonotype. J is TRBJ1-1 and V is TRBV7-9; no reliable D call. Trimming left V 4 bases short and J 6 bases short, with 12 bases between. CDR3 size: 13 residues. Germline CDR1 and CDR2: SEHNR and FQNEAQ (reference sequence). CDR3 DNA sequence: TGTGCCAGCAGCTCACTAACAACCTCTGAAGCTTTCTTT. As protein: CASSSLTTSEAFF.

This clonotype was observed at least ten times. V usage is TRBV2 and J usage is TRBJ1-5; D not certain. This CDR3 comprises 13 residues. Germline values: CDR1 SNHLY, CDR2 FYNNEI. With 2 bases removed from V and 9 bases from J, the gap between germline ends came to 11 bases. Written as DNA, the CDR3 is TGTGCCAGCAGTGAATCCAACAGCGGGCCCCAGCATTTT. Translated: CASSESNSGPQHF.

In the case of this clonotype: Just one base apart from a much larger clone, this may be a read error. J is TRBJ1-1 and V is TRBV19; D gene ambiguous. Germline CDR1 reads LNHDA; CDR2 reads SQIVND (reference sequence). The CDR3 has 13 residues. CDR3 nucleotide sequence: TGTGCCACCCATCCTGACACTTACACTGAAGCTCTCTTT. Amino acids: CATHPDTYTEALF.

There are a few counts of this clonotype. One junction end disagrees with the germline gene, perhaps due to a read error. The chain has TRBV30 and TRBJ1-5; 10 bases agree with TRBD1. The germline CDR1 and CDR2 sequences are GTSNPN and SVGIG (reference sequence). The CDR3 is 13 residues long. The CDR3 is CAWTDRGNQSQHF. CDR3 DNA sequence: TGTGCCTGGACGGACAGGGGGAATCAGTCCCAGCATTTT.

This clonotype has only a few counts. The genes are TRBV30 and TRBJ2-2; 8 nucleotides line up with TRBD2. Germline values: CDR1 GTSNPN, CDR2 SVGIG (reference sequence). This CDR3 is 15 amino acids long. V lost 4 bases to trimming and J lost 2 bases; unmatched junction nucleotides: 6. The CDR3 sequence is CAWTGGDTNTGELFF. In nucleotides, the CDR3 is TGTGCCTGGACCGGGGGGGACACCAACACCGGGGAGCTGTTTTTT.